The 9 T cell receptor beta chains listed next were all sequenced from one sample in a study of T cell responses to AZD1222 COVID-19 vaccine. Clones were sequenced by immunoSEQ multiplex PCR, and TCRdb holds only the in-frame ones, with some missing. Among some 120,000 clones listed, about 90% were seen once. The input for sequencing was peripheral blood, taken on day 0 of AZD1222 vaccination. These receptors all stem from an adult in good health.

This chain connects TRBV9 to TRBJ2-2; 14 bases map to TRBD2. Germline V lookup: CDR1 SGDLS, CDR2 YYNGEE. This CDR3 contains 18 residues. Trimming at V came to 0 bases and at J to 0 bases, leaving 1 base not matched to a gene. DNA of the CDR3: TGTGCCAGCAGCGTAGGACTAGCGGGAGGGCCGAACACCGGGGAGCTGTTTTTT. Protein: CASSVGLAGGPNTGELFF.

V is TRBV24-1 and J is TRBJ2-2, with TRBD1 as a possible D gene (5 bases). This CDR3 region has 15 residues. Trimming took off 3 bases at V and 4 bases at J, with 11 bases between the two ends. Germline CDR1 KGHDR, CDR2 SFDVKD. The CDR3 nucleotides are TGTGCCACCAGTGATGCAACGACAGCCACCGGGGAGCTGTTTTTT. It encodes CATSDATTATGELFF.

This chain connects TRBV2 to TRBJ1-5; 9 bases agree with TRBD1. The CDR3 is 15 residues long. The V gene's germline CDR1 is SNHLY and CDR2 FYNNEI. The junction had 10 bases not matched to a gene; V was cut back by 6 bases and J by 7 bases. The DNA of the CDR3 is TGTGCCAGCAGCCCGGGACAGGGAATGAGGCAGCCCCAGCATTTT. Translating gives CASSPGQGMRQPQHF.

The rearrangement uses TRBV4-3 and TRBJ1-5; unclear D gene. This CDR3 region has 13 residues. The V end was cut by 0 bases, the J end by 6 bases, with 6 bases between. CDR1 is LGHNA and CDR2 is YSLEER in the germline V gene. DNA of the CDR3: TGCGCCAGCAGCCAAGATCCGGGTCAGCCCCAGCATTTT. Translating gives CASSQDPGQPQHF.

This CDR3 is CASSLAGTSSNEQFF. The CDR3 DNA follows: TGTGCCAGCTCCCTGGCCGGGACTAGTTCCAATGAGCAGTTCTTC. The chain links TRBV18 to TRBJ2-1, with 8 positions matching TRBD2. J gave up 6 bases and V 6 bases, and 10 bases lay outside the gene matches. The CDR3 is 15 amino acids. Germline V CDR1 and CDR2: KGHSH, LQKENI.

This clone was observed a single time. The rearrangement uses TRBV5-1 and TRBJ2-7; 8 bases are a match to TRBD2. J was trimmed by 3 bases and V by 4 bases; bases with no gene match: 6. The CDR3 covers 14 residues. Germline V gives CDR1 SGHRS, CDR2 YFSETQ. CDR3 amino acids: CASSTAGGHYEQYF. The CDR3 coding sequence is TGCGCCAGCAGCACTGCGGGGGGCCACTACGAGCAGTACTTC.

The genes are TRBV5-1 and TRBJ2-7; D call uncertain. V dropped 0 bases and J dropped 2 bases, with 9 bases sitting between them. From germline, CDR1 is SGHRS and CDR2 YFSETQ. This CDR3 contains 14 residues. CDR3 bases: TGCGCCAGCAGCTTGGCCTTGACTCCCTACGAGCAGTACTTC. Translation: CASSLALTPYEQYF.

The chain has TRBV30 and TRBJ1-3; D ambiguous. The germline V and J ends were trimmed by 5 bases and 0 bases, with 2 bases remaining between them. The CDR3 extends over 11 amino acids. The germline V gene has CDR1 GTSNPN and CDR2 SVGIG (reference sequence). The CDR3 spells CAWGSGNTIYF. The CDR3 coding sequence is TGTGCCTGGGGCTCTGGAAACACCATATATTTT.

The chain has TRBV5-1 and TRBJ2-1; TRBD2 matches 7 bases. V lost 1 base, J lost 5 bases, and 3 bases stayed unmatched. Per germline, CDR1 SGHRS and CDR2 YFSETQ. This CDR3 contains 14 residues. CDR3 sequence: CASSLRGVDNEQFF. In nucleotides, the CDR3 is TGCGCCAGCAGCTTGCGGGGGGTTGACAATGAGCAGTTCTTC.